Below, 27 T cell receptor beta chains from the same sample are listed, as sequenced in a study of blood T cell repertoires in COVID-19. Sequenced by immunoSEQ multiplex PCR; TCRdb stores in-frame clones only, minus some. The repertoire includes around 110,000 clones, approximately 84% of them detected once, and approximately 1.3% sits in the top ten. The material sequenced was peripheral blood. The origin of the receptors is a man aged 35-49 years with acute or convalescent COVID-19.

This clone was seen a few times. V gene TRBV3-1 (or the pseudogene TRBV3-2) combines with J gene TRBJ1-5; D is undetermined. The V end lost 1 base, the J end lost 2 bases, and 15 bases lay between the germline ends. Germline CDR1 reads LGHDT; CDR2 reads YNNKEL (reference sequence). The CDR3 contains 17 residues. The chain's CDR3 is CASSQGWGGYRNQPQHF. Written as DNA, the CDR3 is TGTGCCAGCAGCCAAGGTTGGGGAGGGTATCGCAATCAGCCCCAGCATTTT.

As DNA, the CDR3 is TGTGCCAGCAGTTTAATTGGGGCGGGAGCGAGCACAGATACGCAGTATTTT. Translating it yields CASSLIGAGASTDTQYF. The V and J genes are TRBV27 and TRBJ2-3, with 7 bases identical to TRBD2. V dropped 2 bases and J dropped 0; count of bases not matched to a gene: 8. This CDR3 has 17 amino acids. CDR1 is MNHEY, CDR2 SMNVEV, per germline (reference sequence).

A single count supports this clone. The rearrangement uses TRBV7-2 and TRBJ2-2, with D possibly matching TRBD1 (6 bases). The CDR3 totals 15 residues. Germline-derived CDR1 and CDR2 are SGHTA and FQGNSA. Trimming stripped 2 bases from V and 1 base from J, with 8 bases between. The CDR3 spells CASSLSRGNTGELFF. CDR3 nucleotide sequence: TGTGCCAGCAGCTTAAGCAGGGGGAACACCGGGGAGCTGTTTTTT.

The V gene is TRBV7-2, the J gene TRBJ2-7; 8 bases line up with TRBD2. The trim removed 1 base at V and 3 bases at J, leaving 5 bases unmatched. The CDR3 is made up of 15 amino acids. Germline CDR1 SGHTA, CDR2 FQGNSA. CDR3 coding DNA: TGTGCCAGCAGCTTAGGAGGTAGCGGGATCTACGAGCAGTACTTC. It yields the protein CASSLGGSGIYEQYF. Combining the CDR3 with reference TRBV7-2 and TRBJ2-7 gives the whole variable domain GAGVSQSPSNKVTEKGKDVELRCDPISGHTALYWYRQSLGQGLEFLIYFQGNSAPDKSGLPSDRFSAERTGGSVSTLTIQRTQQEDSAVYLCASSLGGSGIYEQYFGPGTRLTVT.

The CDR3 sequence is CASSLLQGQPQHF. In nucleotides, the CDR3 is TGTGCCAGCAGTTTACTCCAGGGCCAGCCCCAGCATTTT. The J gene is TRBJ1-5, the V gene TRBV27, with a possible D match to TRBD1 (5 bases). V gave up 2 bases and J gave up 7 bases, with 9 bases separating them. CDR3 length equals 13 residues. CDR1 is MNHEY, CDR2 SMNVEV, per germline (reference sequence).

The count of this clone is one. This chain links TRBV9 with TRBJ2-7; possible D gene TRBD2, 5 bases. Trimming stripped 1 base from V and 3 bases from J, with 11 bases between. The CDR3 is 14 amino acids. Germline-derived CDR1 and CDR2 are SGDLS and YYNGEE. The DNA for the CDR3 is TGTGCCAGCAGCGTATCAGGAGGTAACTACGAGCAGTACTTC. Its protein product is CASSVSGGNYEQYF. Full variable domain (missing parts from reference TRBV9 and TRBJ2-7): DSGVTQTPKHLITATGQRVTLRCSPRSGDLSVYWYQQSLDQGLQFLIQYYNGEERAKGNILERFSAQQFPDLHSELNLSSLELGDSALYFCASSVSGGNYEQYFGPGTRLTVT.

V is TRBV7-2 and J is TRBJ1-1, with 7 bases lining up with TRBD1. V was clipped by 1 base and J by 4 bases; unmatched bases: 3. Germline V CDR1 and CDR2: SGHTA, FQGNSA. This CDR3 has 14 residues. CDR3 sequence reads: CASSLDRGSTEAFF. CDR3 coding DNA: TGTGCCAGCAGCTTAGACAGGGGCTCCACTGAAGCTTTCTTT. Combining the CDR3 with reference TRBV7-2 and TRBJ1-1 gives the whole variable domain GAGVSQSPSNKVTEKGKDVELRCDPISGHTALYWYRQSLGQGLEFLIYFQGNSAPDKSGLPSDRFSAERTGGSVSTLTIQRTQQEDSAVYLCASSLDRGSTEAFFGQGTRLTVV.

The rearrangement uses TRBV19 and TRBJ2-1; TRBD2 aligns across 15 bases. Germline V gives CDR1 LNHDA, CDR2 SQIVND (reference sequence). The CDR3 runs to 15 residues. V was clipped by 5 bases and J by 14 bases; unmatched bases: 10. The CDR3 DNA reads as TGTGCCAGTAGTGACCACTCCGGGACTAGCGGGAGGAAGTTCTTC. Translating gives CASSDHSGTSGRKFF.

This chain uses TRBV27 with TRBJ2-7; D uncertain. The CDR3 runs 18 residues. Trimming took 5 bases from V and 2 from J, leaving 25 bases between them. The germline V gene has CDR1 MNHEY and CDR2 SMNVEV (reference sequence). As DNA, the CDR3 is TGTGCCAGCAGTCTAAACCCGGAGATAGCCCTATTCCCCTACGAGCAGTACTTC. This gives the protein CASSLNPEIALFPYEQYF.

CDR3 protein: CASSVGGTGLYEQYF. CDR3 coding DNA: TGTGCCAGCAGCGTAGGTGGGACAGGGTTATACGAGCAGTACTTC. The V gene is TRBV9, the J gene TRBJ2-7; 9 nucleotides match TRBD1. Germline V gene sequence: CDR1 SGDLS, CDR2 YYNGEE. The J segment lost 4 bases and the V segment lost 0 bases, leaving 5 bases of the junction unmatched. This CDR3 spans 15 amino acids. The entire variable domain, with the rest obtained from reference TRBV9 and TRBJ2-7, is as follows: DSGVTQTPKHLITATGQRVTLRCSPRSGDLSVYWYQQSLDQGLQFLIQYYNGEERAKGNILERFSAQQFPDLHSELNLSSLELGDSALYFCASSVGGTGLYEQYFGPGTRLTVT.

CDR3 residues: CASSWTGGFGEQFF. DNA for the CDR3: TGTGCCAGCAGCTGGACAGGGGGCTTCGGTGAGCAGTTCTTC. The gene calls are TRBV28 and TRBJ2-1, with 11 positions matching TRBD1. The germline gives CDR1 MDHEN, CDR2 SYDVKM. J was trimmed by 9 bases and V by 6 bases; bases with no gene match: 7. This CDR3 is 14 amino acids long.

V and J are TRBV2 and TRBJ2-7, with 7 nucleotides matching TRBD2. CDR1 and CDR2 from the germline V gene are SNHLY and FYNNEI. The ends lost 5 bases at V and 7 bases at J; junction bases unmatched: 8. This CDR3 contains 13 residues. CDR3 region: CASSREGRGEQYF. The CDR3 coding sequence is TGTGCCAGCAGTAGAGAGGGGCGGGGGGAGCAGTACTTC.

V is TRBV7-9 and J is TRBJ2-2, with a weak D call TRBD2 (6 bases). CDR3 length equals 17 residues. Trimming removed 2 bases at V and 1 base at J, with 14 bases between. The germline V gene encodes CDR1 SEHNR and CDR2 FQNEAQ (reference sequence). In nucleotides, the CDR3 is TGTGCCAGCAGCTTAATGTTGGCGGGGATGAACACCGGGGAGCTGTTTTTT. Translating it yields CASSLMLAGMNTGELFF.

The rearrangement uses TRBV5-1 and TRBJ2-1; 14 nucleotides align to TRBD2. With 0 bases clipped from V and 9 bases from J, the junction kept 2 bases outside the gene matches. CDR3 length: 15 residues. Germline lookup yields CDR1 SGHRS and CDR2 YFSETQ. The CDR3 DNA reads as TGCGCCAGCAGCTTGGTGACTAGCGGGAGGGGTGAGCAGTTCTTC. As protein: CASSLVTSGRGEQFF. The full variable domain, its missing parts supplied by reference TRBV5-1 and TRBJ2-1, is KAGVTQTPRYLIKTRGQQVTLSCSPISGHRSVSWYQQTPGQGLQFLFEYFSETQRNKGNFPGRFSGRQFSNSRSEMNVSTLELGDSALYLCASSLVTSGRGEQFFGPGTRLTVL.

The V call is TRBV28, the J call TRBJ2-3, with D maybe TRBD2 (5 bases). The ends were cut back, 2 bases at V and 1 base at J, with 10 bases in the middle. The CDR3 covers 15 residues. Germline CDR1 and CDR2: MDHEN and SYDVKM. The CDR3 coding sequence is TGTGCCAGCAGTTTACCCGGTAGCGGCACAGATACGCAGTATTTT. As protein: CASSLPGSGTDTQYF. Based on the CDR3 plus reference TRBV28 and TRBJ2-3, the full variable domain is DVKVTQSSRYLVKRTGEKVFLECVQDMDHENMFWYRQDPGLGLRLIYFSYDVKMKEKGDIPEGYSVSREKKERFSLILESASTNQTSMYLCASSLPGSGTDTQYFGPGTRLTVL.

The chain combines TRBV5-1 with TRBJ1-1, with 8 positions matching TRBD1. The CDR3 loop spans 16 amino acids. Germline assignment: CDR1 SGHRS and CDR2 YFSETQ. Trimming took 4 bases from V and 0 from J; bases not matched to a gene: 8. CDR3 in amino acids: CASSESGTGMNTEAFF. The DNA for the CDR3 is TGCGCCAGCAGCGAGTCCGGGACAGGAATGAACACTGAAGCTTTCTTT.

The chain combines TRBV5-1 with TRBJ1-6, with TRBD1 matching over 7 bases. The germline gives CDR1 SGHRS, CDR2 YFSETQ. This CDR3 comprises 16 residues. V dropped 3 bases and J dropped 6; count of bases not matched to a gene: 9. The CDR3 DNA reads as TGCGCCAGCAGCTCGACAGGGCTCTCTACTAATTCACCCCTCCACTTT. Translated, it gives CASSSTGLSTNSPLHF.

This CDR3 reads CASSLAGGLVTHTQYF. Here the CDR3 DNA reads TGTGCCAGCAGCTTAGCGGGGGGACTTGTTACCCATACGCAGTATTTT. The chain joins TRBV7-2 to TRBJ2-3; a weak D match, TRBD2 (6 bases). The CDR3 length is 16 residues. V gave up 0 bases and J gave up 7 bases, with 17 bases separating them. Germline CDR1 is SGHTA and CDR2 is FQGNSA.

The rearrangement links TRBV5-4 to TRBJ2-3, with TRBD2 matching over 9 bases. Germline V gene data show CDR1 as SGHNT and CDR2 as YYREEE (reference sequence). V lost 6 bases, J lost 4 bases, and 12 bases stayed unmatched. The CDR3 is made up of 16 amino acids. The CDR3 DNA follows: TGTGCCAGCACCCTAGGGGGCGGGGGGGCTGCAGATACGCAGTATTTT. It encodes CASTLGGGGAADTQYF.

This clone came up once. The chain couples TRBV19 to TRBJ2-5, with D perhaps TRBD2 (6 bases). This CDR3 has 13 residues. Trimming left V 4 bases short and J 1 base short, with 7 bases between. Germline CDR1 is LNHDA and CDR2 is SQIVND (reference sequence). CDR3 DNA: TGTGCCAGTAGTAGGGGACTCCAAGAGACCCAGTACTTC. Translated, it gives CASSRGLQETQYF.

This chain connects TRBV2 to TRBJ1-1; TRBD1 is a possible D gene (6 bases). CDR3 size: 16 residues. The ends were cut back, 2 bases at V and 0 bases at J, with 13 bases in the middle. In germline, CDR1 is SNHLY, CDR2 FYNNEI. The CDR3 is CASSERGGAMNTEAFF. CDR3 nucleotide sequence: TGTGCCAGCAGTGAACGAGGGGGGGCGATGAACACTGAAGCTTTCTTT.

The gene calls are TRBV2 and TRBJ2-5; TRBD2 aligns across 8 bases. The CDR3 extends over 14 amino acids. Per germline, CDR1 SNHLY and CDR2 FYNNEI. Germline trimming cut 7 bases from V and 1 base from J; bases unmatched to any gene: 5. The DNA of the CDR3 is TGTGCCAGCATAACCGGGACTAGCCAAGAGACCCAGTACTTC. It translates to CASITGTSQETQYF.

V gene TRBV7-8 combines with J gene TRBJ2-7, with TRBD2 as a possible D gene (5 bases). Germline values: CDR1 SGHVS, CDR2 FQNEAQ. The CDR3 is 14 amino acids. V lost 1 base and J lost 3, with 10 bases in between. CDR3 DNA: TGTGCCAGCAGCTTAGGTAGCGCCTACTACGAGCAGTACTTC. The encoded protein is CASSLGSAYYEQYF. Based on the CDR3 plus reference TRBV7-8 and TRBJ2-7, the full variable domain is GAGVSQSPRYKVAKRGQDVALRCDPISGHVSLFWYQQALGQGPEFLTYFQNEAQLDKSGLPSDRFFAERPEGSVSTLKIQRTQQEDSAVYLCASSLGSAYYEQYFGPGTRLTVT.

The rearrangement joins TRBV9 to TRBJ2-2, with D possibly being TRBD2 (5 bases). Germline CDR1 and CDR2: SGDLS and YYNGEE. The CDR3 length is 15 residues. The V and J ends lost 6 bases and 0 bases respectively, with 12 bases between them. DNA for the CDR3: TGTGCCAGCAATCGGGGTGGGACGAACACCGGGGAGCTGTTTTTT. Protein product: CASNRGGTNTGELFF.

The chain has TRBV24-1 and TRBJ2-3; 10 bases line up with TRBD2. CDR3 length: 15 residues. The V segment lost 9 bases and the J segment 2 bases; nucleotides outside the gene matches: 7. Germline values: CDR1 KGHDR, CDR2 SFDVKD. As DNA, the CDR3 is TGTGCCACCCAAGCGGGAGGGCGGTCCACAGATACGCAGTATTTT. Amino acid sequence: CATQAGGRSTDTQYF.

The CDR3 loop is CASSLLRLGGNEQFF. The CDR3 region has the DNA TGTGCCAGCAGTCTCCTCAGACTGGGAGGGAATGAGCAGTTCTTC. This chain connects TRBV6-5 to TRBJ2-1, with TRBD2 matching over 7 bases. Trimming took 5 bases from V and 7 from J; bases not matched to a gene: 11. This CDR3 has 15 residues. CDR1 and CDR2 from the germline V gene are MNHEY and SVGAGI.

The CDR3 sequence is CASSYETGSEAFF. The CDR3 coding sequence is TGTGCCAGCAGTTACGAGACCGGGAGCGAAGCTTTCTTT. This chain links TRBV6-5 with TRBJ1-1; D not certain. V shed 2 bases and J shed 8 bases, with 12 bases lying between them. Germline-derived CDR1 and CDR2 are MNHEY and SVGAGI. The CDR3 is 13 amino acids.